Sequencing of this T cell receptor beta chain was carried out in a study of T cells in localized non-small cell lung cancer. Details on this clone: Antigen specificity is unknown.

Some clones are missing from TCRdb's copy, which holds only in-frame ones; the method was immunoSEQ multiplex PCR. Of 50,000 to 75,000 clones in the sample, roughly 89% are singletons; the top ten hold 22%. CDR1 LNHNV and CDR2 YYDKDF come from the germline V gene (reference sequence). The ends were cut back, 0 bases at V and 12 bases at J, with 12 bases in the middle. The CDR3 has 12 residues. Regarding the study as a whole: In adjacent lung appeared a median around 55 of the top 100 tumor clones. Adjacent uninvolved lung had the highest clonality, suggesting focused antigen responses. Longer overall survival was associated with a higher density of T cells in the blood.

Sequencing used peripheral blood, obtained before any cancer treatment. The clonotype was recovered from a man aged 35-75 years with stage I squamous cell lung carcinoma. The chain joins TRBV15 to TRBJ2-7; D is unclear. The CDR3 reads CATSRDKNEPYF. CDR3 DNA sequence: TGTGCCACCAGCAGAGATAAGAATGAACCGTACTTC.